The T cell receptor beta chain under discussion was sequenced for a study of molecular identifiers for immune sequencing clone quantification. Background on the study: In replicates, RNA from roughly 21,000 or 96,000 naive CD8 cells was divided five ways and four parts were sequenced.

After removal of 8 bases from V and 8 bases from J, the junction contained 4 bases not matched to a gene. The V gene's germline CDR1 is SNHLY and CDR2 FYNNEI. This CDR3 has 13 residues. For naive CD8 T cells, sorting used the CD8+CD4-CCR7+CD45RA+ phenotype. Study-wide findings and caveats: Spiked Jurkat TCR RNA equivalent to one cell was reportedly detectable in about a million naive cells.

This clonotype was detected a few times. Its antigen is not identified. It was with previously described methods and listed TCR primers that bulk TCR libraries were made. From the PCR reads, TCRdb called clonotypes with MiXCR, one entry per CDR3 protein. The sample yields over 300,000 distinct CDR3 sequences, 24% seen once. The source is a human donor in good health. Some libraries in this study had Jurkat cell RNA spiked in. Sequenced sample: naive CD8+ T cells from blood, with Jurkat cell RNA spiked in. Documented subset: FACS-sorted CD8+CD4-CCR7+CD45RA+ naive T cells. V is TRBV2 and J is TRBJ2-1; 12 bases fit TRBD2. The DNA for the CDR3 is TGTGCCAGCCCTAGCGGGAGGGATGATGAGCAGTTCTTC. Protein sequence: CASPSGRDDEQFF.